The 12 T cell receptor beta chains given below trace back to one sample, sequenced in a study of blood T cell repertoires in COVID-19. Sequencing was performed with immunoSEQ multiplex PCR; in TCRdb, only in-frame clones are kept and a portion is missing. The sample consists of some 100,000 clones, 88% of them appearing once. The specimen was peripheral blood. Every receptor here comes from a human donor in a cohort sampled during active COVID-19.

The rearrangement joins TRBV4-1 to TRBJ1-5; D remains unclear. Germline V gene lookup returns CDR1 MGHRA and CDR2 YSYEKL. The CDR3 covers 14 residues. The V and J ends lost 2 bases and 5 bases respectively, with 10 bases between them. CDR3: CASSQLRGYQPQHF. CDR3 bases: TGCGCCAGCAGCCAACTTAGAGGATATCAGCCCCAGCATTTT.

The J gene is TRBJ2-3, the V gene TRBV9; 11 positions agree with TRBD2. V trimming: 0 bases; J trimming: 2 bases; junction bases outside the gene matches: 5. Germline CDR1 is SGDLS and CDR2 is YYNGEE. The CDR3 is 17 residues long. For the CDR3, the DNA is TGTGCCAGCAGCGTAGGGATAGCGGGAGGGCACACAGATACGCAGTATTTT. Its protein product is CASSVGIAGGHTDTQYF.

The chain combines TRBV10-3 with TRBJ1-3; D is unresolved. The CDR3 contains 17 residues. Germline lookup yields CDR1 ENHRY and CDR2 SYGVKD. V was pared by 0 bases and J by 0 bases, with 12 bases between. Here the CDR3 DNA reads TGTGCCATCAGTGAGTCAGCAATGAGATTCTCTGGAAACACCATATATTTT. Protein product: CAISESAMRFSGNTIYF.

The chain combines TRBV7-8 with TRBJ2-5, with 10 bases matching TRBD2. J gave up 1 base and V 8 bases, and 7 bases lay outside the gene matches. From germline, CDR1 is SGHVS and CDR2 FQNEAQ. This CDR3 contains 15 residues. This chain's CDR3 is CASERLAGGQETQYF. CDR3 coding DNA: TGTGCCAGCGAGCGACTAGCGGGTGGCCAAGAGACCCAGTACTTC.

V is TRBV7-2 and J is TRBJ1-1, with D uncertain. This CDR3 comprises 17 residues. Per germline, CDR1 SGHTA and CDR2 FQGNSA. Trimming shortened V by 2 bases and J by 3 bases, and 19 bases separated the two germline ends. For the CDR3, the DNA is TGTGCCAGCAGCTTATCGCCCGTATTCCTCGGGGACACTGAAGCTTTCTTT. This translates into CASSLSPVFLGDTEAFF.

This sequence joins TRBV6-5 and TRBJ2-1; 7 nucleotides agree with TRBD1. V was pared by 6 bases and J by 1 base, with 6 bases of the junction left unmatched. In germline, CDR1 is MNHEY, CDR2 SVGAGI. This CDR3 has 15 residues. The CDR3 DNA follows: TGTGCCAGCAGAAGGCCGGGACAGTCCTACAATGAGCAGTTCTTC. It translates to CASRRPGQSYNEQFF.

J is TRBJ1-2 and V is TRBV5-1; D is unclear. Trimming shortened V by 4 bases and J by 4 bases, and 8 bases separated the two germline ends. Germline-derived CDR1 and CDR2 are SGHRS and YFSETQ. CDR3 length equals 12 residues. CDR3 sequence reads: CASSGGIYGYTF. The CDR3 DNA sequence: TGCGCCAGCAGCGGCGGGATCTATGGCTACACCTTC.

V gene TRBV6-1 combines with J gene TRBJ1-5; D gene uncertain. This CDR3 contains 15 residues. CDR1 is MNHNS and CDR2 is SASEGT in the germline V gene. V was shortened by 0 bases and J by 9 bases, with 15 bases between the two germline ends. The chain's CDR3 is CASSEAPADRVPQHF. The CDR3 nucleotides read TGTGCCAGCAGTGAAGCTCCGGCGGATCGGGTGCCCCAGCATTTT.

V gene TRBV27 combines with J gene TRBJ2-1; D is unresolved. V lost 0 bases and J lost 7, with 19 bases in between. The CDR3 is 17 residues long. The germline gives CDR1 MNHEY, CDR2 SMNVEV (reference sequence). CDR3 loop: CASSLSSWAIFGNEQFF. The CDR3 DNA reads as TGTGCCAGCAGTTTATCTTCATGGGCTATTTTTGGGAATGAGCAGTTCTTC.

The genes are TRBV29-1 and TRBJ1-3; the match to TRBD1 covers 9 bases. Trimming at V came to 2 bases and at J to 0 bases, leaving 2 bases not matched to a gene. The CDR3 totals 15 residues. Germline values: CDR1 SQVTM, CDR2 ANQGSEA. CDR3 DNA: TGCAGCGTTGAATGGGGACAGGGCTCTGGAAACACCATATATTTT. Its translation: CSVEWGQGSGNTIYF.

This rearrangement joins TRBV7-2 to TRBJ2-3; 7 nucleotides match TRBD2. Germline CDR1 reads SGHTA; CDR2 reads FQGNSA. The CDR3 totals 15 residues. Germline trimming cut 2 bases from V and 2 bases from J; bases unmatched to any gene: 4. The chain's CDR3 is CASSLRAGNTDTQYF. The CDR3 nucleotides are TGTGCCAGCAGCTTAAGAGCGGGGAACACAGATACGCAGTATTTT. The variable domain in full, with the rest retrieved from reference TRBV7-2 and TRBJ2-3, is GAGVSQSPSNKVTEKGKDVELRCDPISGHTALYWYRQSLGQGLEFLIYFQGNSAPDKSGLPSDRFSAERTGGSVSTLTIQRTQQEDSAVYLCASSLRAGNTDTQYFGPGTRLTVL.

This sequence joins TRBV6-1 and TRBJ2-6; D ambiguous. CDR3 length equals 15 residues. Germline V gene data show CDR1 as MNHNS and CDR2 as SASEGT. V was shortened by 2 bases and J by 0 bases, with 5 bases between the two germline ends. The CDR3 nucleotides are TGTGCCAGCAGTGAATCAGGCTCTGGGGCCAACGTCCTGACTTTC. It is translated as CASSESGSGANVLTF.